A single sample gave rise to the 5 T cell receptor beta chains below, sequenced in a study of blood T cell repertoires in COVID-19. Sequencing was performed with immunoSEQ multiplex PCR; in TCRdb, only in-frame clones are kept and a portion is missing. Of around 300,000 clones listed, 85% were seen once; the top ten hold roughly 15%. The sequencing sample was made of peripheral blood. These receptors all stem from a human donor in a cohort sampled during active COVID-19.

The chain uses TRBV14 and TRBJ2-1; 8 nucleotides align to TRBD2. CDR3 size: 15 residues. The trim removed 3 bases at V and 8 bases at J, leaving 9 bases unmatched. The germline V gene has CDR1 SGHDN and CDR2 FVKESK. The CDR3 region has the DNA TGTGCCAGCAGCCACTTGGGACTAGGAGGGGATGAGCAGTTCTTC. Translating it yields CASSHLGLGGDEQFF.

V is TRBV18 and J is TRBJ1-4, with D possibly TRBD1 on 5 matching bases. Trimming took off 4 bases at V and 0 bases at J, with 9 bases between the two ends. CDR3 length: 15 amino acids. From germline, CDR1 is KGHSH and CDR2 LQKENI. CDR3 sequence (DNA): TGTGCCAGCTCACAGGGGATTGCAACTAATGAAAAACTGTTTTTT. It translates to CASSQGIATNEKLFF.

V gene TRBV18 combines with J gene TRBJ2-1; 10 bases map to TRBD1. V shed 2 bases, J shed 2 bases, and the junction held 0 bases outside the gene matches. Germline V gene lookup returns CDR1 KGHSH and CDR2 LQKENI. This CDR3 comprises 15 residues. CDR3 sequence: CASSPDRGPYNEQFF. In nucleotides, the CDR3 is TGTGCCAGCTCACCAGACAGGGGGCCCTACAATGAGCAGTTCTTC.

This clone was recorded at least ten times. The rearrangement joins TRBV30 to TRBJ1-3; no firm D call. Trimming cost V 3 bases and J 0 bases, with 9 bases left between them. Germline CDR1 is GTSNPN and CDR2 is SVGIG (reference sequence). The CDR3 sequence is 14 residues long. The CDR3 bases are TGTGCCTGGAGAGGAGAGGGCTCTGGAAACACCATATATTTT. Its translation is CAWRGEGSGNTIYF.

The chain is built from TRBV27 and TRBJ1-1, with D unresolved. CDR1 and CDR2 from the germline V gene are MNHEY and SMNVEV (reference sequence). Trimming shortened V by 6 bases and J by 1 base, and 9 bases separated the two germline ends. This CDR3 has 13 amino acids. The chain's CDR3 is CASRGRGNTEAFF. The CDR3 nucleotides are TGTGCCAGCAGGGGTCGGGGGAACACTGAAGCTTTCTTT.